Listed here are 10 T cell receptor beta chains from one sample, sequenced in a study of Graves' ophthalmopathy and Graves' hyperthyroidism. RNA transcripts provided the template for amplifying TCR beta CDR3 regions. HTBI primers were employed in first-round RT-PCR, then a second-round multiplex PCR followed. TCRdb re-derived calls from the multiplex PCR reads in MiXCR, one entry per CDR3 protein. The sample has 650,000 to 900,000 distinct CDR3 sequences, 40% seen once. Sample: peripheral blood. Every receptor here comes from an adult man with Graves' ophthalmopathy.

This clonotype was seen more than once but under ten times. The chain employs TRBV4-2 and TRBJ2-5; 9 bases line up with TRBD2. Germline CDR1 LGHNA, CDR2 YNFKEQ. The V gene end was trimmed by 2 bases and the J gene end by 4 bases; junction bases not matched to a gene: 5. The CDR3 is 15 amino acids. In DNA form, the CDR3 reads TGTGCCAGCAGCCAACAGCGGGGGGTATCAGAGACCCAGTACTTC. This sequence encodes CASSQQRGVSETQYF.

This clonotype was recorded only once. The rearrangement uses TRBV29-1 and TRBJ2-5, with TRBD1 matching over 8 bases. Trimming cost V 6 bases and J 5 bases; bases outside gene matches: 8. From germline, CDR1 is SQVTM and CDR2 ANQGSEA. The CDR3 sequence is 13 residues long. CDR3 DNA: TGCAGCGTCCGGCAGGGGGCAGCGGAGACCCAGTACTTC. This sequence encodes CSVRQGAAETQYF.

This clonotype was counted a few times. One end of the junction fails to match germline, which may point to a read error. The CDR3 coding sequence is TGTGCCAGCAGCTTGGGACGGAATCATAACACTGAAGCTTTCTTT. It is translated as CASSLGRNHNTEAFF. V is TRBV10-2 and J is TRBJ1-1; weak D call: TRBD1 (5 bases). Germline V CDR1 and CDR2: WSHSY, SAAADI. The CDR3 sequence is 15 residues long.

The V call is TRBV29-1, the J call TRBJ1-2, with a possible D match to TRBD1 (6 bases). CDR3 length: 10 residues. Trimming removed 5 bases at V and 8 bases at J, with 9 bases between. Germline values: CDR1 SQVTM, CDR2 ANQGSEA. The CDR3 reads CSVRTGGYTF. DNA for the CDR3: TGCAGCGTTAGAACAGGGGGCTACACCTTC.

A few counts support this clonotype. A read error may produce the germline difference seen at one junction end. The V gene is TRBV6-1, the J gene TRBJ2-2; 10 bases align to TRBD2. The germline CDR1 and CDR2 sequences are MNHNS and SASEGT. The CDR3 runs 17 residues. Written as DNA, the CDR3 is TGTGCCATCAGTGAGTCTAAACTAGCGGGAAACACCGGGGAGCTGTTTTTT. Translating gives CAISESKLAGNTGELFF.

The chain has TRBV10-3 and TRBJ1-1; D is unresolved. The CDR3 is 14 amino acids. The germline gives CDR1 ENHRY, CDR2 SYGVKD. The V end was cut by 10 bases, the J end by 1 base, with 16 bases between. As DNA, the CDR3 is TGTGCCAGCAACCGACAATTCTCGAACACTGAAGCTTTCTTT. Translated, it gives CASNRQFSNTEAFF.

The chain employs TRBV6-6 and TRBJ2-5; D is unresolved. Germline CDR1 is MNHNY and CDR2 is SVGAGI (reference sequence). The CDR3 covers 13 residues. Trimming removed 2 bases at V and 5 bases at J, with 9 bases between. CDR3 coding DNA: TGTGCCAGCAGTTACAGGAGTACGGAGACCCAGTACTTC. It encodes CASSYRSTETQYF.

This clonotype has just a few counts. The V call is TRBV12-3 or TRBV12-4, the J call TRBJ1-4; 8 nucleotides agree with TRBD1. The V and J ends lost 7 bases and 4 bases, in that order; junction bases with no gene match: 5. The CDR3 sequence is 14 residues long. The CDR3 sequence is CASTGGDFNEKLFF. Here the CDR3 DNA reads TGTGCCAGCACAGGGGGCGACTTTAATGAAAAACTGTTTTTT.

The chain uses TRBV29-1 and TRBJ1-4, with a weak D call TRBD1 (6 bases). Trimming stripped 6 bases from V and 8 bases from J, with 13 bases between. Looked up from germline, CDR1 is SQVTM and CDR2 is ANQGSEA. The CDR3 extends over 12 amino acids. The CDR3 bases are TGCAGCGTAGGGACATGGGGCGAAAAACTGTTTTTT. It is translated as CSVGTWGEKLFF.

With regard to this clonotype: A read error may be the cause here, since a much bigger clone is one base away. The chain uses TRBV7-2 and TRBJ2-7, with 11 bases that match TRBD2. The germline V gene has CDR1 SGHTA and CDR2 FQGNSA. This CDR3 has 14 residues. In DNA form, the CDR3 reads TGTGCCGGCAGCGAACTAGCGGGAGAGTACGAGCAGTACTTC. This translates into CAGSELAGEYEQYF.